The next 25 T cell receptor beta chains were all read from a single sample in a study of neoadjuvant anti-PD-1 for oral cavity cancer. Only in-frame clones appear in the TCRdb table, and some are missing; sequencing was by immunoSEQ multiplex PCR. The sample contains more than 12,000 clones, roughly 70% of which appear only once. As to time point: after neoadjuvant nivolumab, at surgical resection. The specimen comprised PBMCs, sampled after nivolumab (anti-PD-1) treatment. All receptors derive from a person aged 40 to 85 with oral cavity squamous cell carcinoma.

The V gene is TRBV19, the J gene TRBJ2-3, with 10 bases lining up with TRBD1. This CDR3 contains 15 residues. Germline trimming cut 4 bases from V and 5 bases from J; bases unmatched to any gene: 6. Germline-derived CDR1 and CDR2 are LNHDA and SQIVND (reference sequence). The CDR3, as DNA: TGTGCCAGTAGTACTCGGACAGGGGGGGTAGATACGCAGTATTTT. This codes for CASSTRTGGVDTQYF. Based on the CDR3 plus reference TRBV19 and TRBJ2-3, the full variable domain is DGGITQSPKYLFRKEGQNVTLSCEQNLNHDAMYWYRQDPGQGLRLIYYSQIVNDFQKGDIAEGYSVSREKKESFPLTVTSAQKNPTAFYLCASSTRTGGVDTQYFGPGTRLTVL.

This clone was detected a few times. The chain uses TRBV16 and TRBJ1-5; the match to TRBD1 covers 9 bases. This CDR3 is 14 amino acids long. The V segment lost 4 bases and the J segment 4 bases; nucleotides outside the gene matches: 2. The germline V gene encodes CDR1 KGHSY and CDR2 FQNENV. CDR3 sequence reads: CASSPGTGNQPQHF. The CDR3 DNA is TGTGCCAGCAGCCCCGGGACAGGGAATCAGCCCCAGCATTTT.

This chain joins TRBV6-1 and TRBJ2-1, with 11 bases aligning to TRBD1. Germline lookup yields CDR1 MNHNS and CDR2 SASEGT. Trimming at V came to 6 bases and at J to 6 bases, leaving 4 bases not matched to a gene. There are 14 residues in the CDR3. CDR3 DNA: TGTGCCAGCAGGGGCGGGACAGGGGGCAATGAGCAGTTCTTC. Protein: CASRGGTGGNEQFF.

This clone has only a few counts. The CDR3 reads CASSPPTGSGAEAFF. CDR3 in DNA: TGTGCCAGCAGCCCACCGACAGGTTCGGGCGCTGAAGCTTTCTTT. The gene calls are TRBV11-2 and TRBJ1-1; D is perhaps TRBD1 (6 bases). Germline V CDR1 and CDR2: SGHAT, FQNNGV. Between the trimmed V and J ends, which lost 5 bases and 6 bases, there was a span of 19 bases. This CDR3 has 15 residues.

The V and J genes are TRBV9 and TRBJ2-7; 9 nucleotides match TRBD2. V lost 0 bases, J lost 3 bases, and 1 base stayed unmatched. The CDR3 runs to 14 residues. Germline-derived CDR1 and CDR2 are SGDLS and YYNGEE. The CDR3 nucleotides read TGTGCCAGCAGCGTAGGTAGCGGGAGCTACGAGCAGTACTTC. As protein: CASSVGSGSYEQYF.

The CDR3 DNA reads TGTGCCAGCAGTTCCTTGACAGGCAACTATGGCTACACCTTC. This encodes CASSSLTGNYGYTF. V and J are TRBV6-5 and TRBJ1-2, with D tentatively TRBD1 (6 bases). Trimming removed 4 bases at V and 2 bases at J, with 11 bases between. The germline V gene encodes CDR1 MNHEY and CDR2 SVGAGI. The CDR3 contains 14 residues.

The genes are TRBV6-1 and TRBJ1-2, with 10 bases that match TRBD1. The CDR3 loop spans 15 amino acids. V gave up 4 bases and J gave up 8 bases; unmatched junction bases: 10. CDR1 is MNHNS, CDR2 SASEGT, per germline. The CDR3 loop reads CASSGERTGGMGYTF. The DNA for the CDR3 is TGTGCCAGCAGTGGGGAAAGGACAGGGGGTATGGGCTACACCTTC.

This clone has just a few counts. The chain combines TRBV20-1 with TRBJ1-2, with unresolved D. The CDR3 is 11 residues long. The germline V and J ends were trimmed by 6 bases and 3 bases, with 8 bases remaining between them. Germline-derived CDR1 and CDR2 are DFQATT and SNEGSKA (reference sequence). In DNA form, the CDR3 reads TGCAGTGCCCTTGGAGACTATGGCTACACCTTC. Translation: CSALGDYGYTF.

A few counts support this clone. V and J are TRBV30 and TRBJ2-7; possibly TRBD1 or TRBD2 for D (6 bases each). Trimming left V 1 base short and J 3 bases short, with 16 bases between. This CDR3 contains 15 residues. Germline CDR1 reads GTSNPN; CDR2 reads SVGIG (reference sequence). The CDR3 bases are TGTGCCTGGAGTGGAGGAAAGGGGGGTGGCTACGAGCAGTACTTC. It translates to CAWSGGKGGGYEQYF.

The J gene is TRBJ1-1, the V gene TRBV6-5; 8 bases are shared with TRBD1. Trimming removed 7 bases from V and 1 base from J; junction bases left unmatched: 5. The CDR3 is 14 amino acids. In germline, CDR1 is MNHEY, CDR2 SVGAGI. The CDR3 sequence is CASTLDRANTEAFF. The CDR3 coding sequence is TGTGCCAGCACCTTGGACAGGGCGAACACTGAAGCTTTCTTT.

V gene TRBV28 combines with J gene TRBJ1-5; D is unresolved. The CDR3 consists of 15 residues. Per the germline V gene, CDR1 is MDHEN and CDR2 is SYDVKM. The ends were cut back, 3 bases at V and 0 bases at J, with 9 bases in the middle. The chain's CDR3 is CASSLYTFSNQPQHF. The CDR3 DNA reads TGTGCCAGCAGTTTGTACACATTTAGCAATCAGCCCCAGCATTTT.

A few counts support this clone. The chain employs TRBV28 and TRBJ1-5; 9 bases align to TRBD1. Germline V CDR1 and CDR2: MDHEN, SYDVKM. V was clipped by 11 bases and J by 2 bases; unmatched bases: 19. The CDR3 consists of 18 residues. CDR3 in DNA: TGTGCCGGCGGCGGGGACAGGGATTCTCTCGGTGGCAATCAGCCCCAGCATTTT. It is translated as CAGGGDRDSLGGNQPQHF.

The rearrangement links TRBV11-2 to TRBJ2-7, with D possibly TRBD2 on 6 matching bases. Between the trimmed V and J ends, which lost 3 bases and 0 bases, there was a span of 12 bases. CDR1 is SGHAT, CDR2 FQNNGV, per germline. The CDR3 has 15 amino acids. The CDR3 region has the DNA TGTGCCAGCAGCTTCCCCCGGGGGAGCTCCTACGAGCAGTACTTC. Translation: CASSFPRGSSYEQYF. Combining the CDR3 with reference TRBV11-2 and TRBJ2-7 gives the whole variable domain EAGVAQSPRYKIIEKRQSVAFWCNPISGHATLYWYQQILGQGPKLLIQFQNNGVVDDSQLPKDRFSAERLKGVDSTLKIQPAKLEDSAVYLCASSFPRGSSYEQYFGPGTRLTVT.

V and J are TRBV19 and TRBJ2-7, with D tentatively TRBD2 (6 bases). Trimming stripped 6 bases from V and 3 bases from J, with 9 bases between. Germline V gene sequence: CDR1 LNHDA, CDR2 SQIVND (reference sequence). The CDR3 loop spans 12 amino acids. CDR3 in DNA: TGTGCCAGTAGCCACGGGAGCTACGAGCAGTACTTC. Its protein is CASSHGSYEQYF. Combining the CDR3 with reference TRBV19 and TRBJ2-7 gives the whole variable domain DGGITQSPKYLFRKEGQNVTLSCEQNLNHDAMYWYRQDPGQGLRLIYYSQIVNDFQKGDIAEGYSVSREKKESFPLTVTSAQKNPTAFYLCASSHGSYEQYFGPGTRLTVT.

The chain carries TRBV6-5 and TRBJ2-7; 12 bases are a match to TRBD1. CDR1 and CDR2 from the germline V gene are MNHEY and SVGAGI. There are 14 residues in the CDR3. The ends lost 5 bases at V and 7 bases at J; junction bases unmatched: 6. This chain's CDR3 is CASSRDRGLREQYF. The DNA of the CDR3 is TGTGCCAGCAGTCGGGACAGGGGGCTAAGGGAGCAGTACTTC.

This clone was observed a single time. This chain links TRBV4-1 with TRBJ2-5; 11 nucleotides agree with TRBD2. The CDR3 loop spans 17 amino acids. With 1 base clipped from V and 3 bases from J, the junction kept 7 bases outside the gene matches. The germline V gene encodes CDR1 MGHRA and CDR2 YSYEKL. The CDR3 loop reads CASSQVSTSGRKETQYF. CDR3 DNA sequence: TGCGCCAGCAGCCAAGTCAGCACTAGCGGGAGAAAAGAGACCCAGTACTTC.

The V call is TRBV5-1, the J call TRBJ2-3, with D possibly matching TRBD1 (6 bases). The CDR3 is 15 residues long. Germline loops: CDR1 SGHRS, CDR2 YFSETQ. The ends were cut back, 3 bases at V and 5 bases at J, with 16 bases in the middle. The DNA of the CDR3 is TGCGCCAGCAGCTCGACAGGTAACGGAGGAGATACGCAGTATTTT. It translates to CASSSTGNGGDTQYF. Looking up the rest from reference TRBV5-1 and TRBJ2-3 gives the full variable domain: KAGVTQTPRYLIKTRGQQVTLSCSPISGHRSVSWYQQTPGQGLQFLFEYFSETQRNKGNFPGRFSGRQFSNSRSEMNVSTLELGDSALYLCASSSTGNGGDTQYFGPGTRLTVL.

The genes are TRBV6-5 and TRBJ1-2; a weak D match, TRBD1 (5 bases). The germline V and J ends were trimmed by 2 bases and 1 base, with 8 bases remaining between them. CDR3 length: 14 residues. The germline V gene encodes CDR1 MNHEY and CDR2 SVGAGI. DNA of the CDR3: TGTGCCAGCAGTTACGAAGGGGTTAACTATGGCTACACCTTC. As protein: CASSYEGVNYGYTF.

This clone was seen a handful of times. The chain links TRBV19 to TRBJ2-2; 7 nucleotides align to TRBD2. V lost 6 bases, J lost 5 bases, and 18 bases stayed unmatched. The CDR3 covers 18 residues. Germline-derived CDR1 and CDR2 are LNHDA and SQIVND (reference sequence). CDR3 nucleotide sequence: TGTGCCAGTAGACCCCCCCGCTATGGCGGGAGTCTTACCGGGGAGCTGTTTTTT. It codes for CASRPPRYGGSLTGELFF.

The chain couples TRBV2 to TRBJ1-3; possible D gene TRBD1, 5 bases. This CDR3 has 15 residues. Germline CDR1 reads SNHLY; CDR2 reads FYNNEI. Deletions cut 6 bases from V and 3 bases from J, with 15 bases between. As DNA, the CDR3 is TGTGCCAGCAGGGGGGGGAGTACGGGTGGAAACACCATATATTTT. It translates to CASRGGSTGGNTIYF.

The chain is built from TRBV27 and TRBJ2-1; 10 nucleotides line up with TRBD1. Looked up from germline, CDR1 is MNHEY and CDR2 is SMNVEV (reference sequence). V gave up 4 bases and J gave up 8 bases; unmatched junction bases: 8. The CDR3 has 15 amino acids. CDR3 loop: CASSSPGDRGYEQFF. DNA of the CDR3: TGTGCCAGCAGTTCCCCCGGGGACAGGGGATATGAGCAGTTCTTC.

The J gene is TRBJ2-3, the V gene TRBV14; no reliable D call. The CDR3 covers 13 residues. Germline CDR1 and CDR2: SGHDN and FVKESK. Trimming removed 4 bases from V and 5 bases from J, with 10 bases in between. CDR3 loop: CASSPVDLDTQYF. The CDR3 coding sequence is TGTGCCAGCAGCCCGGTGGATCTAGATACGCAGTATTTT.

This clone came up a few times. V gene TRBV30 combines with J gene TRBJ1-4; TRBD1 aligns across 11 bases. Germline loops: CDR1 GTSNPN, CDR2 SVGIG (reference sequence). V was pared by 3 bases and J by 7 bases, with 16 bases of the junction left unmatched. The CDR3 runs to 18 residues. CDR3 sequence: CAWSRKGQGVQIGEKLFF. CDR3 nucleotides: TGTGCCTGGAGCAGAAAGGGACAGGGGGTTCAAATTGGTGAAAAACTGTTTTTT.

The chain uses TRBV9 and TRBJ2-3; D is unresolved. There are 15 residues in the CDR3. V was clipped by 3 bases and J by 3 bases, with 14 bases between them. Germline CDR1 and CDR2: SGDLS and YYNGEE. The CDR3 here is CASSAYQGSTDTQYF. The CDR3 nucleotides read TGTGCCAGCAGCGCGTACCAAGGCTCAACAGATACGCAGTATTTT.

The chain carries TRBV5-1 and TRBJ2-1; a possible D gene is TRBD2 (6 bases). The germline CDR1 and CDR2 sequences are SGHRS and YFSETQ. The CDR3 length is 15 residues. Trimming stripped 0 bases from V and 3 bases from J, with 10 bases between. The CDR3 nucleotides read TGCGCCAGCAGCTTGGTCGGCGGGATCTACAATGAGCAGTTCTTC. Translated: CASSLVGGIYNEQFF. Variable domain in full (rest from reference TRBV5-1 and TRBJ2-1): KAGVTQTPRYLIKTRGQQVTLSCSPISGHRSVSWYQQTPGQGLQFLFEYFSETQRNKGNFPGRFSGRQFSNSRSEMNVSTLELGDSALYLCASSLVGGIYNEQFFGPGTRLTVL.